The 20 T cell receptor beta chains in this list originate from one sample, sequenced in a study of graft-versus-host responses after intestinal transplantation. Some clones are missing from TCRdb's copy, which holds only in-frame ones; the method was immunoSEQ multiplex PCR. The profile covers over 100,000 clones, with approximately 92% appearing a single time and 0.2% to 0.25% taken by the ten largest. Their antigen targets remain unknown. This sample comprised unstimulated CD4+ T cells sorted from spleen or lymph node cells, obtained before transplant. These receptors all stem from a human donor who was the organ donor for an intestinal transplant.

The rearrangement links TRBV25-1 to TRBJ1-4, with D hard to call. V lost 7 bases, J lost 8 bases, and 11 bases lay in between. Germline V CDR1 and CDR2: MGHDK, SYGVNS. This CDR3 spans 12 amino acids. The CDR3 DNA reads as TGTGCCAGCACGGCTATAGGGGAAAAACTGTTTTTT. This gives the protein CASTAIGEKLFF.

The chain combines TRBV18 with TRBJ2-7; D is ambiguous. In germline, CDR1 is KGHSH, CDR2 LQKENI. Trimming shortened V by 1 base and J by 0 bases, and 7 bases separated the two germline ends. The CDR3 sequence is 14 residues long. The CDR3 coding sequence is TGTGCCAGCTCACCACGGGGTAGCTCCTACGAGCAGTACTTC. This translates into CASSPRGSSYEQYF.

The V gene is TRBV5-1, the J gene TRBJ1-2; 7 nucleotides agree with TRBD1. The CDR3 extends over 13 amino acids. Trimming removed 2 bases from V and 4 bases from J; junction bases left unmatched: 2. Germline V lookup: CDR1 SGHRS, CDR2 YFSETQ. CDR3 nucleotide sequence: TGCGCCAGCAGCTTCACAGGGGTCTATGGCTACACCTTC. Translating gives CASSFTGVYGYTF.

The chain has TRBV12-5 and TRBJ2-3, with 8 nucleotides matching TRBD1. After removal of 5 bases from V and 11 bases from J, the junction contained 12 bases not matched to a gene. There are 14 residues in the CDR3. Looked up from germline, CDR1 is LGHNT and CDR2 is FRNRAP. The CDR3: CASGQGQVPYGQYF. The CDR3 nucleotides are TGTGCTAGTGGTCAGGGACAGGTGCCTTATGGGCAGTATTTT.

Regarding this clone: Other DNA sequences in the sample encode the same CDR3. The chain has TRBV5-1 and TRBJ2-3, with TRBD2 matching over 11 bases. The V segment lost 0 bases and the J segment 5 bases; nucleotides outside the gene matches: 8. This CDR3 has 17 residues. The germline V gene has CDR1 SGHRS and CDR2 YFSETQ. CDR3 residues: CASSLGLLAGVRDTQYF. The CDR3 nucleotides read TGCGCCAGCAGCTTGGGACTACTAGCGGGAGTAAGAGATACGCAGTATTTT.

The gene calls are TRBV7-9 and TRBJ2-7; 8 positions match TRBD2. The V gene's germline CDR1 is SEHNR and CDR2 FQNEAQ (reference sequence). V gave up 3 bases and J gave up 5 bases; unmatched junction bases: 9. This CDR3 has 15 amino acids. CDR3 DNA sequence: TGTGCCAGCAGCTTGACGAGCCAGGGACTAGACGAGCAGTACTTC. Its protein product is CASSLTSQGLDEQYF.

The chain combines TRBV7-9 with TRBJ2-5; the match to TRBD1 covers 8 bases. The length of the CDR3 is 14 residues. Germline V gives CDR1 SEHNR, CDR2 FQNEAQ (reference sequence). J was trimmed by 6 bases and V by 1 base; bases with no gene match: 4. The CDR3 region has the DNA TGTGCCAGCAGCTTAGATAACAGGGGGAAGACCCAGTACTTC. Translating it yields CASSLDNRGKTQYF.

CDR3 amino acids: CASSLELNSNQPQHF. DNA of the CDR3: TGTGCCAGCAGCCTTGAATTAAATAGCAATCAGCCCCAGCATTTT. The V gene is TRBV4-2, the J gene TRBJ1-5; D not certain. CDR3 length: 15 residues. Deletions cut 4 bases from V and 0 bases from J, with 10 bases between. Germline lookup yields CDR1 LGHNA and CDR2 YNFKEQ.

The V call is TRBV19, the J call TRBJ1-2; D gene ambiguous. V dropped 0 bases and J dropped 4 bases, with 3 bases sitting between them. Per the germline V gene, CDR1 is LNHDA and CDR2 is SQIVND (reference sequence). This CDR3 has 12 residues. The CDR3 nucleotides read TGTGCCAGTAGTATAGACAGCTATGGCTACACCTTC. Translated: CASSIDSYGYTF. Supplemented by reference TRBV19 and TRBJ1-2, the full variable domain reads DGGITQSPKYLFRKEGQNVTLSCEQNLNHDAMYWYRQDPGQGLRLIYYSQIVNDFQKGDIAEGYSVSREKKESFPLTVTSAQKNPTAFYLCASSIDSYGYTFGSGTRLTVV.

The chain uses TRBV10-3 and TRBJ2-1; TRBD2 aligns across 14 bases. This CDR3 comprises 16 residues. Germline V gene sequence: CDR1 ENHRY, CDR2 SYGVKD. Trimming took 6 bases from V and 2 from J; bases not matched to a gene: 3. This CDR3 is CAISPGLAGAYNEQFF. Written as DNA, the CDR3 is TGTGCCATCAGCCCGGGACTAGCGGGAGCCTACAATGAGCAGTTCTTC.

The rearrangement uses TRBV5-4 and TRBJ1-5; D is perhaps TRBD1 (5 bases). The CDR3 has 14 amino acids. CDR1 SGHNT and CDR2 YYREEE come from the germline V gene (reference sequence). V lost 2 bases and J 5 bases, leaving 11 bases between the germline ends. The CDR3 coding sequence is TGTGCCAGCAGCTTTTGGGCAGGGCATCAGCCCCAGCATTTT. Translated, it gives CASSFWAGHQPQHF.

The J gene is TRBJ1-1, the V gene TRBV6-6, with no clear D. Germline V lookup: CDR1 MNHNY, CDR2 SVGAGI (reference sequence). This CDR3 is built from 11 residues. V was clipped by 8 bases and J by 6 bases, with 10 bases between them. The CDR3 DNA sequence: TGTGCCAGCCGAAGGGAACCTGAAGCTTTCTTT. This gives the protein CASRREPEAFF.

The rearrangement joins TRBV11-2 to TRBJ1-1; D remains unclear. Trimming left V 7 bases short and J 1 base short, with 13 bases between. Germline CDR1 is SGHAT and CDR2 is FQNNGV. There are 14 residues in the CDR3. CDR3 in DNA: TGTGCCAGCACCCCCCAGCGATGGAACACTGAAGCTTTCTTT. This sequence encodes CASTPQRWNTEAFF.

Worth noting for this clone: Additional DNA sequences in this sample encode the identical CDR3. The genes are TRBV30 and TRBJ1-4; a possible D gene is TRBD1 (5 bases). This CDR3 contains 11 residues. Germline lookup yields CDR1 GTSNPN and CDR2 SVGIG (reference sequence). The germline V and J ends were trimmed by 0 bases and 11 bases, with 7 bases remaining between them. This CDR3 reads CAWSVGEKLFF. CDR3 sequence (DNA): TGTGCCTGGAGTGTAGGGGAGAAACTGTTTTTT. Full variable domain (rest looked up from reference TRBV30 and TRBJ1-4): SQTIHQWPATLVQPVGSPLSLECTVEGTSNPNLYWYRQAAGRGLQLLFYSVGIGQISSEVPQNLSASRPQDRQFILSSKKLLLSDSGFYLCAWSVGEKLFFGSGTQLSVL.

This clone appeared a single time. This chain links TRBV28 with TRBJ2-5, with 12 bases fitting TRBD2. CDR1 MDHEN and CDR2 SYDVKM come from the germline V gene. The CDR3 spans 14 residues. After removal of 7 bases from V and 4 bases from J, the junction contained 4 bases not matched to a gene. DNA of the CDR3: TGTGCCAGCAAGACTAGCGGGAGTATAGAGACCCAGTACTTC. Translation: CASKTSGSIETQYF.

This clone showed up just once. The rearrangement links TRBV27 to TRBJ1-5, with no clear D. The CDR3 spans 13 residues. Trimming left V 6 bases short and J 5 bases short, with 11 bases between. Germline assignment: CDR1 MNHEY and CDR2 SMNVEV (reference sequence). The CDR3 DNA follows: TGTGCCAGCAGATCGAGGGAGCATCAGCCCCAGCATTTT. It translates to CASRSREHQPQHF.

This CDR3 is CASSSLETQYF. The CDR3 nucleotides read TGTGCCAGCTCTAGCTTAGAGACCCAGTACTTC. The chain carries TRBV2 and TRBJ2-5; weak D call: TRBD2 (5 bases). The germline V gene encodes CDR1 SNHLY and CDR2 FYNNEI. This CDR3 spans 11 amino acids. Trimming left V 8 bases short and J 4 bases short, with 8 bases between.

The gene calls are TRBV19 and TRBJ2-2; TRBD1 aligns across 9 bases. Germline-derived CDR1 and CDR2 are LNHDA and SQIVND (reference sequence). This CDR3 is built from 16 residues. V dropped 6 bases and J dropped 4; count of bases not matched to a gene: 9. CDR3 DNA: TGTGCCAGTAGCGAAACGACAGGGGGTGGCACCGGGGAGCTGTTTTTT. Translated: CASSETTGGGTGELFF. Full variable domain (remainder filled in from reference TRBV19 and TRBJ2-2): DGGITQSPKYLFRKEGQNVTLSCEQNLNHDAMYWYRQDPGQGLRLIYYSQIVNDFQKGDIAEGYSVSREKKESFPLTVTSAQKNPTAFYLCASSETTGGGTGELFFGEGSRLTVL.

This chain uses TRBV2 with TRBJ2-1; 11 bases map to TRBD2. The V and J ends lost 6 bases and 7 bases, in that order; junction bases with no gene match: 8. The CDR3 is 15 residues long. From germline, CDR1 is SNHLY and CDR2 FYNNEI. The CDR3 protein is CASRDSGRAGNEQFF. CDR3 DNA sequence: TGTGCCAGCAGGGATAGCGGGAGGGCAGGGAATGAGCAGTTCTTC.

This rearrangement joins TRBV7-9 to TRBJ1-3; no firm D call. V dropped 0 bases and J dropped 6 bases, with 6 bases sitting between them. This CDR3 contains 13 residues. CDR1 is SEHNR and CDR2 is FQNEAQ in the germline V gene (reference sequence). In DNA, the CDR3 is TGTGCCAGCAGCTTAGCGGTCGTAAACACCATATATTTT. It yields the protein CASSLAVVNTIYF.